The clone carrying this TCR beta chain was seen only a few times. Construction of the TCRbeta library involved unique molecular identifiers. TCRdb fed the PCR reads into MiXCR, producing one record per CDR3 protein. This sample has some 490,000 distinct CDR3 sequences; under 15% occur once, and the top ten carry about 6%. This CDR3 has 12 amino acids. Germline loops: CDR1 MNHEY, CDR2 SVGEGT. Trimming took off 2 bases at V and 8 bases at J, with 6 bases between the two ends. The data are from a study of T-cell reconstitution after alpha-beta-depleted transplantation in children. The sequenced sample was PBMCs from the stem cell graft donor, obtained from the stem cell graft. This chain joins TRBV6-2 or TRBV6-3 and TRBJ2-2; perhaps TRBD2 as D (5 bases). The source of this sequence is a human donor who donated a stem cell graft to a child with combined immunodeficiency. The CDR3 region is CASSYPGGELFF. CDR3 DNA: TGTGCCAGCAGTTACCCGGGAGGGGAGCTGTTTTTT.